This T cell receptor (beta chain) stems from a study of PD-1 blockade in mismatch repair-deficient tumors (dated by TCRdb to about 2017). For the wider study: The trial enrolled 86 consecutive patients with roughly 13 mismatch repair-deficient cancer types between late 2013 and 2016, all previously treated and progressing. Tumor-associated T cell clones were tracked in the peripheral blood of patients responding to PD-1 blockade by deep sequencing of TCR CDR3 regions.

Libraries came from the immunoSEQ multiplex PCR assay. The clones in this table, taken by TCRdb from immuneACCESS, are in-frame only. Not every clone is retained; where verified, under half of the shortfall comes from an unresolved V gene, and the cause of the rest is unknown. The sample profile shows over 100,000 clones; over 60% of them were found once. The top ten clones comprise around 4.7% of the sample. Here is what the overall study found, with its caveats: Rapid expansion after pembrolizumab followed by contraction, generally before radiologic responses, was shown by tumor-resident clones, which were often undetectable in blood before treatment.

Mismatch repair deficiency was established in every enrolled patient by polymerase chain reaction or immunohistochemistry. Three patients who responded to pembrolizumab therapy underwent TCR sequencing. The phase II trial prospectively tested pembrolizumab PD-1 blockade in advanced mismatch repair-deficient cancers regardless of tissue of origin. Serial peripheral blood T cell samples were collected before and at multiple times after starting PD-1 blockade. The timing of each blood sample was reported as weeks after the first dose of pembrolizumab. Note on this clone: Its specific antigen is unknown. Base qualities are not at hand, and no much larger clone is one base apart.

The germline V gene (reference sequence) supplies CDR1 MNHEY and CDR2 SMNVEV. Trimming costs V 1 base and J 2 bases, and their ends lie 12 bases apart. The CDR3, cysteine through phenylalanine, is 15 amino acids long. Of the read, only the CDR3 DNA is kept; its 45 bases are in frame from base 1. The chain is made from TRBV27 and TRBJ2-7, and possibly TRBD1, on 6 matching bases. Specimen: peripheral blood, collected 60 weeks after starting pembrolizumab. The clonotype comes from an adult with mismatch repair-deficient cancer. In nucleotide form, the sequence is TGTGCCAGCAGTTTATTGTGGGACACGACCTACGAGCAGTACTTC. Translated, this gives CASSLLWDTTYEQYF.